Listed here are 23 T cell receptor beta chains from one sample, sequenced in a study of blood T cell repertoires in COVID-19. Only in-frame clones appear in the TCRdb table, and some are missing; sequencing was by immunoSEQ multiplex PCR. This sample has 15,000 or so clones, with around 75% found just once. Sequencing was performed on peripheral blood. Receptors were obtained from a man aged 60 to 69 with acute or convalescent COVID-19.

This chain connects TRBV6-5 to TRBJ1-1; possibly TRBD1 for D (5 bases). The V end lost 9 bases, the J end lost 1 base, and 12 bases lay between the germline ends. Germline V lookup: CDR1 MNHEY, CDR2 SVGAGI. This CDR3 has 13 amino acids. CDR3 bases: TGTGCCAGTTCCAGGGTCTGGAACACTGAAGCTTTCTTT. Translated: CASSRVWNTEAFF.

The chain is built from TRBV19 and TRBJ1-4; possibly TRBD1 for D (5 bases). CDR1 LNHDA and CDR2 SQIVND come from the germline V gene (reference sequence). The CDR3 spans 15 residues. V lost 6 bases to trimming and J lost 7 bases, with 18 bases between them. The CDR3 loop reads CASRTSPGMAEKLFF. The CDR3 DNA reads TGTGCCAGTAGGACCAGCCCAGGGATGGCTGAAAAACTGTTTTTT.

The chain uses TRBV5-4 and TRBJ1-1, with D perhaps matching TRBD1 (5 bases). There are 16 residues in the CDR3. Trimming took off 0 bases at V and 0 bases at J, with 12 bases between the two ends. In germline, CDR1 is SGHNT, CDR2 YYREEE (reference sequence). The CDR3 DNA reads as TGTGCCAGCAGCTTGGGGGCAGGGAACTTGAACACTGAAGCTTTCTTT. Translating it yields CASSLGAGNLNTEAFF.

The chain is built from TRBV5-1 and TRBJ1-1, with no clear D. Germline V gives CDR1 SGHRS, CDR2 YFSETQ. CDR3 length: 13 residues. Between the trimmed V and J ends, which lost 6 bases and 2 bases, there was a span of 11 bases. CDR3 in amino acids: CASNAGVNTEAFF. The CDR3 DNA is TGCGCCAGCAACGCCGGGGTAAACACTGAAGCTTTCTTT.

The rearrangement links TRBV3-1 (or the pseudogene TRBV3-2) to TRBJ2-3, with 10 bases that match TRBD2. The CDR3 is 15 residues long. V lost 4 bases to trimming and J lost 1 base; unmatched junction nucleotides: 2. CDR1 and CDR2 (germline): LGHDT, YNNKEL (reference sequence). The CDR3 loop reads CASSRLAGGTDTQYF. For the CDR3, the DNA is TGTGCCAGCAGCCGTCTAGCGGGGGGCACAGATACGCAGTATTTT.

The V gene is TRBV30, the J gene TRBJ1-5; 8 nucleotides align to TRBD1. The ends lost 1 base at V and 6 bases at J; junction bases unmatched: 8. CDR1 is GTSNPN, CDR2 SVGIG, per germline (reference sequence). The CDR3 contains 15 residues. CDR3 sequence reads: CAWSGRTGRGQPQHF. DNA of the CDR3: TGTGCCTGGAGTGGAAGGACAGGGAGAGGTCAGCCCCAGCATTTT.

The CDR3 coding sequence is TGCAGCGCTTACAGAGGGGGAGATACGCAGTATTTT. It codes for CSAYRGGDTQYF. This rearrangement joins TRBV29-1 to TRBJ2-3; D may be TRBD1 (6 bases). The CDR3 is made up of 12 amino acids. Deletions cut 7 bases from V and 5 bases from J, with 13 bases between. Germline V gene lookup returns CDR1 SQVTM and CDR2 ANQGSEA.

The chain uses TRBV12-3 or TRBV12-4 and TRBJ1-2; D is perhaps TRBD1 (6 bases). Trimming removed 5 bases from V and 8 bases from J, with 15 bases in between. CDR3 length equals 13 residues. The CDR3 sequence: CASSHSTGTGYTF. The CDR3 nucleotides are TGTGCCAGCAGTCACAGTACAGGGACGGGCTACACCTTC.

The V gene is TRBV5-1, the J gene TRBJ1-3, with D unresolved. V was shortened by 1 base and J by 0 bases, with 8 bases between the two germline ends. Germline loops: CDR1 SGHRS, CDR2 YFSETQ. The CDR3 length is 15 residues. CDR3 sequence reads: CASSLNSGSGNTIYF. The CDR3, as DNA: TGCGCCAGCAGCTTGAACAGCGGCTCTGGAAACACCATATATTTT.

The chain joins TRBV5-1 to TRBJ1-5; 8 bases are a match to TRBD1. Germline V gene data show CDR1 as SGHRS and CDR2 as YFSETQ. The CDR3 length is 14 residues. Trimming removed 4 bases from V and 5 bases from J; junction bases left unmatched: 5. The CDR3 DNA is TGCGCCAGCAGCGTAGGACAGGGCGATCAGCCCCAGCATTTT. This codes for CASSVGQGDQPQHF.

CDR3 region: CASSPDSSTDTQYF. CDR3 DNA: TGTGCCAGCTCACCCGATAGTAGCACAGATACGCAGTATTTT. The rearrangement links TRBV18 to TRBJ2-3; D not certain. The CDR3 totals 14 residues. V was cut by 3 bases and J by 0 bases, with 7 bases left in between. Germline CDR1 reads KGHSH; CDR2 reads LQKENI.

The chain is built from TRBV19 and TRBJ1-1; TRBD1 aligns across 7 bases. The CDR3 spans 15 residues. The germline V gene encodes CDR1 LNHDA and CDR2 SQIVND (reference sequence). V lost 3 bases and J lost 1; bases outside the gene matches: 5. CDR3 DNA: TGTGCCAGTAGTATGACAGGGTCAGGGAACACTGAAGCTTTCTTT. Its translation: CASSMTGSGNTEAFF.

This chain connects TRBV7-6 to TRBJ2-1; D perhaps matches TRBD2 (5 bases). Trimming cost V 1 base and J 2 bases, with 15 bases left between them. The CDR3 runs 17 residues. CDR1 is SGHVS and CDR2 is FNYEAQ in the germline V gene. CDR3 sequence reads: CASSLVAALGTYNEQFF. DNA of the CDR3: TGTGCCAGCAGCTTAGTGGCAGCACTAGGAACCTACAATGAGCAGTTCTTC.

This chain links TRBV7-2 with TRBJ2-3; 7 bases map to TRBD2. The CDR3 is 15 amino acids. Germline V gene data show CDR1 as SGHTA and CDR2 as FQGNSA. Trimming took 5 bases from V and 3 from J; bases not matched to a gene: 8. This CDR3 reads CASSPPGGRTDTQYF. DNA of the CDR3: TGTGCCAGCAGCCCCCCGGGGGGTAGAACAGATACGCAGTATTTT.

The rearrangement joins TRBV27 to TRBJ1-6; no clear D gene. This CDR3 comprises 15 residues. The germline gives CDR1 MNHEY, CDR2 SMNVEV (reference sequence). Trimming removed 5 bases from V and 7 bases from J, with 15 bases in between. In DNA, the CDR3 is TGTGCCAGCAGTCTGATCTCCGGGTCCAATTCACCCCTCCACTTT. This gives the protein CASSLISGSNSPLHF.

The chain has TRBV6-1 and TRBJ2-2; D unresolved. With 2 bases removed from V and 7 bases from J, the gap between germline ends came to 8 bases. Looked up from germline, CDR1 is MNHNS and CDR2 is SASEGT. The CDR3 consists of 13 residues. This CDR3 is CASSELQFGELFF. For the CDR3, the DNA is TGTGCCAGCAGTGAACTGCAGTTCGGGGAGCTGTTTTTT.

The chain is built from TRBV30 and TRBJ1-5; D gene unclear. Germline CDR1 GTSNPN, CDR2 SVGIG (reference sequence). V was clipped by 1 base and J by 9 bases, with 10 bases between them. The CDR3 is 12 amino acids. CDR3 nucleotide sequence: TGTGCCTGGAGTGACGGGTCGCGGCCCCAGCATTTT. It encodes CAWSDGSRPQHF.

The chain employs TRBV6-5 and TRBJ1-2; D might be TRBD1 (5 bases). Germline V lookup: CDR1 MNHEY, CDR2 SVGAGI. The CDR3 runs 15 residues. The germline V and J ends were trimmed by 2 bases and 4 bases, with 14 bases remaining between them. The CDR3 region has the DNA TGTGCCAGCAGTTACGCGGCAGGGAGGGCCTATGGCTACACCTTC. It is translated as CASSYAAGRAYGYTF.

This clone appeared a few times. The chain joins TRBV5-5 to TRBJ2-7; the D is unclear. Trimming shortened V by 0 bases and J by 0 bases, and 13 bases separated the two germline ends. From germline, CDR1 is SGHKS and CDR2 YYEKEE (reference sequence). The CDR3 length is 16 residues. CDR3 DNA sequence: TGTGCCAGCAGCTTGGCCGTTACAGTAAACTCCTACGAGCAGTACTTC. Its translation is CASSLAVTVNSYEQYF. Together with reference TRBV5-5 and TRBJ2-7, the CDR3 gives the full variable domain: DAGVTQSPTHLIKTRGQQVTLRCSPISGHKSVSWYQQVLGQGPQFIFQYYEKEERGRGNFPDRFSARQFPNYSSELNVNALLLGDSALYLCASSLAVTVNSYEQYFGPGTRLTVT.

The chain combines TRBV2 with TRBJ2-1, with TRBD2 identical over 10 bases. Germline V CDR1 and CDR2: SNHLY, FYNNEI. There are 15 residues in the CDR3. The V gene end was trimmed by 1 base and the J gene end by 13 bases; junction bases not matched to a gene: 10. CDR3 region: CASSEGRTGTSVQFF. DNA of the CDR3: TGTGCCAGCAGTGAAGGAAGAACAGGGACTAGCGTTCAGTTCTTC. Combining the CDR3 with reference TRBV2 and TRBJ2-1 gives the whole variable domain EPEVTQTPSHQVTQMGQEVILRCVPISNHLYFYWYRQILGQKVEFLVSFYNNEISEKSEIFDDQFSVERPDGSNFTLKIRSTKLEDSAMYFCASSEGRTGTSVQFFGPGTRLTVL.

This clone was counted only a few times. This chain joins TRBV7-2 and TRBJ1-2, with 11 bases lining up with TRBD1. J lost 4 bases, V lost 6 bases, and 7 bases had no gene match. This CDR3 spans 15 amino acids. Germline V gives CDR1 SGHTA, CDR2 FQGNSA. CDR3 nucleotide sequence: TGTGCCAGCAGACCAGGACAGGGGGCAACCTATGGCTACACCTTC. This translates into CASRPGQGATYGYTF.

The chain couples TRBV6-5 to TRBJ2-5; tentative D call: TRBD1 (6 bases). The V gene's germline CDR1 is MNHEY and CDR2 SVGAGI. The V end lost 5 bases, the J end lost 5 bases, and 18 bases lay between the germline ends. The CDR3 runs 15 residues. This chain's CDR3 is CASSSQQGGFETQYF. The CDR3 bases are TGTGCCAGCAGTAGTCAACAGGGCGGTTTCGAGACCCAGTACTTC.

This chain links TRBV5-4 with TRBJ2-7, with TRBD2 matching over 15 bases. V gave up 4 bases and J gave up 3 bases; unmatched junction bases: 8. Germline V gene data show CDR1 as SGHNT and CDR2 as YYREEE (reference sequence). The length of the CDR3 is 17 residues. CDR3 nucleotide sequence: TGTGCCAGCAGCACCGGACTAGCGGGAGGGGGGATCTACGAGCAGTACTTC. This sequence encodes CASSTGLAGGGIYEQYF.